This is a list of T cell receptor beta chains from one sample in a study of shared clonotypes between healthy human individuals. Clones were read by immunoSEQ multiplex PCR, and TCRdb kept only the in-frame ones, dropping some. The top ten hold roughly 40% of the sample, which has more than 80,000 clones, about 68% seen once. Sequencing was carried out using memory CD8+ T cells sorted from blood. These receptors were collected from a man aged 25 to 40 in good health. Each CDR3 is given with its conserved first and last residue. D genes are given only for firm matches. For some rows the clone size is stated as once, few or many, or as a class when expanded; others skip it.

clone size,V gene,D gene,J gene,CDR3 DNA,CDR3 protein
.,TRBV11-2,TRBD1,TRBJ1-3,TGTGCCAGCAGCCAAGGACAGGAAGTGTTTGGAAACACCATATATTTT,CASSQGQEVFGNTIYF
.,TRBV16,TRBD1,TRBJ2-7,TGTGCCAGCAGCCAATCCGACAGGGGGAGCGACGAGCAGTACTTC,CASSQSDRGSDEQYF
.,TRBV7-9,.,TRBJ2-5,TGTGCCAGCAGCACAGCGGGCGGGGAAGAGACCCAGTACTTC,CASSTAGGEETQYF
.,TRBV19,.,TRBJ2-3,TGTGCCAGTAGTGTTTTAGGATACACAGATACGCAGTATTTT,CASSVLGYTDTQYF
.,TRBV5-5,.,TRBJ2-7,TGTGCCAGCAGCTGGTGGACCTCGTACTACGAGCAGTACTTC,CASSWWTSYYEQYF
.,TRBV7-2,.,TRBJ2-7,TGTGCCAGCAGCCGAACGGGTAGCGAGCAGTACTTC,CASSRTGSEQYF
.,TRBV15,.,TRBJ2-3,TGTGCCACCAGCAGCTATGGATCACGGATGAGCACAGATACGCAGTATTTT,CATSSYGSRMSTDTQYF
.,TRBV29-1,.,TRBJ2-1,TGCAGCGTTGTTGGTAGCGATAGCTCCTACAATGAGCAGTTCTTC,CSVVGSDSSYNEQFF
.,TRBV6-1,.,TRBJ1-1,TGTGCCAGCAGCCAAACTAACAGTCGGAACACTGAAGCTTTCTTT,CASSQTNSRNTEAFF
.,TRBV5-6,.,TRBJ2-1,TGTGCCAGCAGCTTCGACTACGGGGAGCAGTTCTTC,CASSFDYGEQFF
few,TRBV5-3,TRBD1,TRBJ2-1,TGTGCCAGAAGCCCACGCGTTGGGGACAGGCCAGAAGGGGAAAACTACAATGAGCAGTTCTTC,CARSPRVGDRPEGENYNEQFF
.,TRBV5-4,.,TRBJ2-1,TGTGCCAGCAGCTCCCGGGACAAAGAGTACAATGAGCAGTTCTTC,CASSSRDKEYNEQFF
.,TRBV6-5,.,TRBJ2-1,TGTGCCATTGCGAAGGAGTCCCACAATGAGCAGTTCTTC,CAIAKESHNEQFF
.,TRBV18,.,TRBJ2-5,TGTGCCAGCTCACCACCTTCTAGCGACAGCCAAGAGACCCAGTACTTC,CASSPPSSDSQETQYF
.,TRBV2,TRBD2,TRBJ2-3,TGTGCCAGCAGTGAAATGGCGGGAGGGCCGAATACGCAGTATTTT,CASSEMAGGPNTQYF
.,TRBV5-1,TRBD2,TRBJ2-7,TGCGCCAGCAGCCTTGAGGCAGGGCTAGCGGAAGTCCGCTCCTACGAGCAGTACTTC,CASSLEAGLAEVRSYEQYF
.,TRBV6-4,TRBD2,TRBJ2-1,TGTGCCAGCAGTGAGACTAGCGGGAGCCCTAATGAGCAGTTCTTC,CASSETSGSPNEQFF
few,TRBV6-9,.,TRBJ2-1,TGTGCCAGCAGTTATTTGGTGGAGCAGTTCTTC,CASSYLVEQFF
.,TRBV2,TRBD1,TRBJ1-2,TGTGCCAGCAGTGTCGGACAGGGGGACTATGGCTACACCTTC,CASSVGQGDYGYTF
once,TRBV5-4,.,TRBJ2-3,TGTGCCAGCAGCTTGGGCCCCTCCGGGCGAGATACGCAGTATTTT,CASSLGPSGRDTQYF
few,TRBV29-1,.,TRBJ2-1,TGCAGCGTCACCACAGGGTTGGCGCAGTTCTTC,CSVTTGLAQFF
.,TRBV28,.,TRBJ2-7,TGTGCCAGCTTTGCACAGGGGACTACCTCCTACGAGCAGTACTTC,CASFAQGTTSYEQYF
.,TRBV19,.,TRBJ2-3,TGTGCCAGTAGTAAGCTGATCACAGATACGCAGTATTTT,CASSKLITDTQYF
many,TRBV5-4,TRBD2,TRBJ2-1,TGTGCCAGCAGCCGGACTAGCGGAGACAATGAGCAGTTCTTC,CASSRTSGDNEQFF
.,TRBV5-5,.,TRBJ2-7,TGTGCCAGCAGCTCGGAGGACTTGAACGAGCAGTACTTC,CASSSEDLNEQYF
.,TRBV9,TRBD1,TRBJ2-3,TGTGCCAGCAGCGTAACGAGGGGGCTGGCAGATACGCAGTATTTT,CASSVTRGLADTQYF
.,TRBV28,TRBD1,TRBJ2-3,TGTGCCAGCAGGGGAACCGGGACAGGGACAGATACGCAGTATTTT,CASRGTGTGTDTQYF
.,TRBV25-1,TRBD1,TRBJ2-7,TGTGCCAGCAGTCAGGGGGCCTACGAGCAGTACTTC,CASSQGAYEQYF
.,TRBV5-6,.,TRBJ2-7,TGTGCCAGCAGCCCGCTGGTGGGGAAATTCGAGCAGTACTTC,CASSPLVGKFEQYF
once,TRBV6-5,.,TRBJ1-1,TGTGCCAGCAGGCAGGGGTCTGAAGCTTTCTTT,CASRQGSEAFF
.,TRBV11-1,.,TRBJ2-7,TGTGCCAGCAGCACTAACTCGGGGAGCTCCTACGAGCAGTACTTC,CASSTNSGSSYEQYF
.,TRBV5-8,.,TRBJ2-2,TGTGCCAGCAGCTGGGCGTGGGGGCAGGACACCGGGGAGCTGTTTTTT,CASSWAWGQDTGELFF
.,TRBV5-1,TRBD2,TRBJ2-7,TGCGCCAGCAGCTTGGACGGGACTAGCTTCTACGAGCAGTACTTC,CASSLDGTSFYEQYF
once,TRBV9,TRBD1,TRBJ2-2,TGTGCCAGCAGCCCTCGACAGGGGCCCACCGGGGAGCTGTTTTTT,CASSPRQGPTGELFF
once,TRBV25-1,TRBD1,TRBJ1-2,TGTGCCAGCAGTGGACCGGGACAGAACTATGGCTACACCTTC,CASSGPGQNYGYTF
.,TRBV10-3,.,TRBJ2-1,TGTGCCGTAACAGCTCGGACGGCCAATGAGCAGTTCTTC,CAVTARTANEQFF
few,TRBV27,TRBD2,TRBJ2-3,TGTGCCAGCAGTTCCGCGACTAGCGGGATTTATACGCAGTATTTT,CASSSATSGIYTQYF
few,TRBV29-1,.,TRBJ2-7,TGCAGCGTTGCTTCAGGGGCCTACGAGCAGTACTTC,CSVASGAYEQYF
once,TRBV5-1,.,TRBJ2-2,TGCGCCAGCAGCTTTGCGGGGTCGACCGGGGAGCTGTTTTTT,CASSFAGSTGELFF
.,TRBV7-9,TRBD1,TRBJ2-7,TGTGCCAGCAGCCAACGGGTCGCCGGGACAGGGGGAAGGGAGCAGTACTTC,CASSQRVAGTGGREQYF
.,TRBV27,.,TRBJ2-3,TGTGCCAGCAGCCACGGACCCACAGATACGCAGTATTTT,CASSHGPTDTQYF
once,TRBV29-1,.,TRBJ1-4,TGCAGCGTTGGCCAAGGGGGTGAAAAACTGTTTTTT,CSVGQGGEKLFF
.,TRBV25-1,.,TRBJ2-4,TGTGCCAGCAGTGAGGGGGGACACTTCGAGACGGCCAAAAACATTCAGTACTTC,CASSEGGHFETAKNIQYF
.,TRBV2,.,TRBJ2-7,TGTGCCAGCAGAGGAGCGGACACCTACGAGCAGTACTTC,CASRGADTYEQYF
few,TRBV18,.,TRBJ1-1,TGTGCCAGCTCACCTCGAACAGGGGCTTTCTTT,CASSPRTGAFF
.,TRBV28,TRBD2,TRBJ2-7,TGTGCCAGCAGTTTCCCCAGAAGACTAGCGGGAGTTTTCTACGAGCAGTACTTC,CASSFPRRLAGVFYEQYF
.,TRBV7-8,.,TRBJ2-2,TGTGCCAGCAGCCTATCCGACTATGTCGCGGAGCTGTTTTTT,CASSLSDYVAELFF
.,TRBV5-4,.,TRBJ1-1,TGTGCCAGCAGCTTGGTTAGGGAGGTTAACACTGAAGCTTTCTTT,CASSLVREVNTEAFF
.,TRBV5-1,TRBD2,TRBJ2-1,TGCGCCAGCAGCCCGGGACTAGCGGGAGCACTATCCTTTCAGGCGCGCAGCTCCTACAATGAGCAGTTCTTC,CASSPGLAGALSFQARSSYNEQFF
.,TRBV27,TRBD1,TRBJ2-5,TGTGCCAGTAAACGGGACAGCCAAGAGACCCAGTACTTC,CASKRDSQETQYF
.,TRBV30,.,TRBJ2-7,TGTGCCTGGAGTGTAGCAGGTAGTTCCTACGAGCAGTACTTC,CAWSVAGSSYEQYF
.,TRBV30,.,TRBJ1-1,TGTGCCTGGAGTTTATTAGCAGGGACCACTGAAGCTTTCTTT,CAWSLLAGTTEAFF
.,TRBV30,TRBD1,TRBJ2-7,TGTGCCCGTGGGGACAGGCCACGCTACGAGCAGTACTTC,CARGDRPRYEQYF
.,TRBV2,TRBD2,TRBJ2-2,TGTGCCAGCAGGGGGGTCAGCGGGAGGTCTGAAAGCACCGGGGAGCTGTTTTTT,CASRGVSGRSESTGELFF
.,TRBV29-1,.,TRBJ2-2,TGCAGCGCTCTCAGTGGGGTCGGGAACACCGGGGAGCTGTTTTTT,CSALSGVGNTGELFF
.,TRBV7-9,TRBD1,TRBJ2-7,TGTGCCAGCAGCTTAGAGGTCTGGGGGACAGGGAACTACGAGCAGTACTTC,CASSLEVWGTGNYEQYF
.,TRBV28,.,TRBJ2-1,TGTGCCAGCAGTTTAGGGGGTAAGGACTACAATGAGCAGTTCTTC,CASSLGGKDYNEQFF
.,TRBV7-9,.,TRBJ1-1,TGTGCCAGCAGCCGACAGTTTTCTGAAGCTTTCTTT,CASSRQFSEAFF
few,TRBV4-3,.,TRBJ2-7,TGCGCCAGCAGCCCCGGCTGGGAAAGCTCCTACGAGCAGTACTTC,CASSPGWESSYEQYF
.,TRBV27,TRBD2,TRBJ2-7,TGTGCCAGCAGTTCCCAGGGACTATTCTACGAGCAGTACTTC,CASSSQGLFYEQYF